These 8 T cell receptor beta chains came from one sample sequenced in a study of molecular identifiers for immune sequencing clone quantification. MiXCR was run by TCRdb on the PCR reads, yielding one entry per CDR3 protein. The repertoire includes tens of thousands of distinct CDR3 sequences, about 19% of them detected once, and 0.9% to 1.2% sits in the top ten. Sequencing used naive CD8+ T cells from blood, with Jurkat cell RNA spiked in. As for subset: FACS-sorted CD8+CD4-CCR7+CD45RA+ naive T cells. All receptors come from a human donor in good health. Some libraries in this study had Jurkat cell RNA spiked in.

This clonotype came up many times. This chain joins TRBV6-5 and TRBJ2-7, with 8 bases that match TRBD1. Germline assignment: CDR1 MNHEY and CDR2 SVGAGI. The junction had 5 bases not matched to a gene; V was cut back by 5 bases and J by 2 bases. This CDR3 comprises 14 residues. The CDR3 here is CASSAGTGTYEQYF. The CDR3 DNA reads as TGTGCCAGCAGTGCCGGGACAGGCACCTACGAGCAGTACTTC.

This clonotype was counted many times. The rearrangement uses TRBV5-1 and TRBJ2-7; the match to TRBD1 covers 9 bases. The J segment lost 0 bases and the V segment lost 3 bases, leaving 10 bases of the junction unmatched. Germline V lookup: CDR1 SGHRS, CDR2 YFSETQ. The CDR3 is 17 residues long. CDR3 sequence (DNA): TGCGCCAGCAGCTGGACCTCCGGACAGGGGTACTCCTACGAGCAGTACTTC. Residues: CASSWTSGQGYSYEQYF. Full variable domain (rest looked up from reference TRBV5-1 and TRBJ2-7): KAGVTQTPRYLIKTRGQQVTLSCSPISGHRSVSWYQQTPGQGLQFLFEYFSETQRNKGNFPGRFSGRQFSNSRSEMNVSTLELGDSALYLCASSWTSGQGYSYEQYFGPGTRLTVT.

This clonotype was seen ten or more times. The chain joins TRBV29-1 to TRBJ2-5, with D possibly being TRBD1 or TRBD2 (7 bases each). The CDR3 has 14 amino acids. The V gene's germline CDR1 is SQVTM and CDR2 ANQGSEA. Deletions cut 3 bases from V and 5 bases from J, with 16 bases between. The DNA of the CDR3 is TGCAGCGTTGACGGCAGGGGGGGATTTGAGACCCAGTACTTC. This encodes CSVDGRGGFETQYF.

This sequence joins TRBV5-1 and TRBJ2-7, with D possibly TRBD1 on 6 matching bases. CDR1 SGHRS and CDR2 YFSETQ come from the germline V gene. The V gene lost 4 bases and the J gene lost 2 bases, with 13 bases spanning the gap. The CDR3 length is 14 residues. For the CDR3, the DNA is TGCGCCAGCAGCCACCCGGACAGAACCTACGAGCAGTACTTC. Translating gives CASSHPDRTYEQYF.

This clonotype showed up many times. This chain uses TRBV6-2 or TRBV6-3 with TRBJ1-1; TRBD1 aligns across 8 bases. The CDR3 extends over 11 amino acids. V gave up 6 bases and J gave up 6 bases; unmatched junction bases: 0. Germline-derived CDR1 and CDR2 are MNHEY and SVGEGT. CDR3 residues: CASRTGAEAFF. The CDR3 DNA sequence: TGTGCCAGCAGGACAGGGGCTGAAGCTTTCTTT.

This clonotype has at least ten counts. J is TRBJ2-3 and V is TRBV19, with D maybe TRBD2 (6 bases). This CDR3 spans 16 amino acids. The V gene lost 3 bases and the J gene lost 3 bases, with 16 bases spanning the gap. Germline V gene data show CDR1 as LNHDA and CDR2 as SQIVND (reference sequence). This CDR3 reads CASSMTGGSRTDTQYF. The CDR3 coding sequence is TGTGCCAGTAGTATGACTGGGGGGAGTAGGACAGATACGCAGTATTTT.

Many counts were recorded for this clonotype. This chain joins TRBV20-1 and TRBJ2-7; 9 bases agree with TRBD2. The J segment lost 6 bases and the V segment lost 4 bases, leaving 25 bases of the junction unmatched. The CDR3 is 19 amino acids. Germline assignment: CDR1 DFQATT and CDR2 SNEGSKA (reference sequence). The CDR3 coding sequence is TGCAGTGCTACTCTGTGGGGCGGGAGGGCCCGTTCGGCCTCCGGCGAGCAGTACTTC. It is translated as CSATLWGGRARSASGEQYF.

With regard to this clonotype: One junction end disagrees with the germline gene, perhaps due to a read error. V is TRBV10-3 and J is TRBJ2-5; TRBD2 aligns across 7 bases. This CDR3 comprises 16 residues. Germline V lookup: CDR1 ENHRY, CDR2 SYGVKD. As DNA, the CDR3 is TGTGCCGTCAGTGAGTCGAAGGCGGGAGACCTGGGGACCCAGTACTTC. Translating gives CAVSESKAGDLGTQYF.